Below, one TCR beta chain is given with its context. The antigen is undetermined. Deletions cut 2 bases from V and 2 bases from J, with 16 bases between. Germline V gene lookup returns CDR1 LGHNT and CDR2 FRNRAP. CDR3 length: 16 amino acids. This specimen comes from a study of T cell responses to AZD1222 COVID-19 vaccine. Study-level results: Only 5 to 7 individuals given AZD1222 were seropositive at baseline. Distributed over spike, vaccine-associated CD4 TCRs predominated at 160-218 and 743-854. Clonal diversity was possibly underestimated, and white British individuals and females predominated among donors.

Sequenced by immunoSEQ multiplex PCR; TCRdb stores in-frame clones only, minus some. The repertoire holds about 120,000 clones, 88% seen once, with over 15% in the top ten. This clonotype was obtained from an adult in good health. The sample in question was peripheral blood, obtained on day 0 of MenACWY control vaccination. The chain employs TRBV12-5 and TRBJ2-7, with no clear D. CDR3 sequence (DNA): TGTGCTAGTGGTTTGTCGACTGCGCAGTTCGCCTACGAGCAGTACTTC. Protein sequence: CASGLSTAQFAYEQYF.